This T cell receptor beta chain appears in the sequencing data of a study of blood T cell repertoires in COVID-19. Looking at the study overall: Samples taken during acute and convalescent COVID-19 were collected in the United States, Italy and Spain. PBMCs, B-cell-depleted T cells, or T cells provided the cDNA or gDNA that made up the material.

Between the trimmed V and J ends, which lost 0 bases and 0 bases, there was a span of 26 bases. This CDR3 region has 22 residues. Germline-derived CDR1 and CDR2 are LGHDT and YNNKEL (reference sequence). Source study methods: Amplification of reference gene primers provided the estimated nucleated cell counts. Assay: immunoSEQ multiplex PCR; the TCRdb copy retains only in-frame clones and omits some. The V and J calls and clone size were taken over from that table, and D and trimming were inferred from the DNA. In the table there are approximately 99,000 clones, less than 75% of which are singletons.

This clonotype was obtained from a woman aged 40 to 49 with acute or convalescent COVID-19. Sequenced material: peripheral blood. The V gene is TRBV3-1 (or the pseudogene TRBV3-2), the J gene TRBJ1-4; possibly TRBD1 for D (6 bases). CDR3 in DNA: TGTGCCAGCAGCCAAGATAGGCAAGCTCGGACAGACCTATATGCAACTAATGAAAAACTGTTTTTT. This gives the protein CASSQDRQARTDLYATNEKLFF.